This T cell receptor beta chain was captured by sequencing in a study of cytomegalovirus exposure and HLA in healthy donors. Notes on the study in general: No immune exposure information besides CMV serostatus was available. Excluded were some V segments that proved indistinguishable, including TRBV6-2 and TRBV6-3.

Germline-derived CDR1 and CDR2 are MNHNS and SASEGT. The CDR3 length is 14 residues. V lost 4 bases and J 1 base, leaving 10 bases between the germline ends. It was with 60 Vbeta and 13 Jbeta primers that the PCR ran. Data came from immunoSEQ multiplex PCR; TCRdb stores just in-frame clones and leaves some out. Of about 160,000 clones listed, 81% were seen once; the top ten hold 1.9%. This clone was seen once. Its specificity is unknown. Sequenced input: PBMCs. V is TRBV6-1 and J is TRBJ2-5, with a weak D call TRBD2 (5 bases). The clonotype comes from a woman aged 18-35 years in good health and CMV-seronegative. For the CDR3, the DNA is TGTGCCAGCAGTGCCGGACTCCTCCAAGAGACCCAGTACTTC. Translated, it gives CASSAGLLQETQYF.